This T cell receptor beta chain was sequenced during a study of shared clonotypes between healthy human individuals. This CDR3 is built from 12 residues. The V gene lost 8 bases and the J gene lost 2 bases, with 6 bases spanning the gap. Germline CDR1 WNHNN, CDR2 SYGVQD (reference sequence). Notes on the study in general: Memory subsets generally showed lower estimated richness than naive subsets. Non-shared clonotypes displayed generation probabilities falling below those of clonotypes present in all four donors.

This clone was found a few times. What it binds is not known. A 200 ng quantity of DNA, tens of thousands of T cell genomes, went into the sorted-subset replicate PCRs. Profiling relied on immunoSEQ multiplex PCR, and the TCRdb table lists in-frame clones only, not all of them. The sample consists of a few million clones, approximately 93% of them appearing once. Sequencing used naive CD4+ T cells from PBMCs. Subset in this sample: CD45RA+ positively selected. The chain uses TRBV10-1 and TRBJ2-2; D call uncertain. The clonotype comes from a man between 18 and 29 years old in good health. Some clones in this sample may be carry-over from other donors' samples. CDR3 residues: CASGTNTGELFF. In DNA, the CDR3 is TGCGCCAGCGGAACCAACACCGGGGAGCTGTTTTTT.